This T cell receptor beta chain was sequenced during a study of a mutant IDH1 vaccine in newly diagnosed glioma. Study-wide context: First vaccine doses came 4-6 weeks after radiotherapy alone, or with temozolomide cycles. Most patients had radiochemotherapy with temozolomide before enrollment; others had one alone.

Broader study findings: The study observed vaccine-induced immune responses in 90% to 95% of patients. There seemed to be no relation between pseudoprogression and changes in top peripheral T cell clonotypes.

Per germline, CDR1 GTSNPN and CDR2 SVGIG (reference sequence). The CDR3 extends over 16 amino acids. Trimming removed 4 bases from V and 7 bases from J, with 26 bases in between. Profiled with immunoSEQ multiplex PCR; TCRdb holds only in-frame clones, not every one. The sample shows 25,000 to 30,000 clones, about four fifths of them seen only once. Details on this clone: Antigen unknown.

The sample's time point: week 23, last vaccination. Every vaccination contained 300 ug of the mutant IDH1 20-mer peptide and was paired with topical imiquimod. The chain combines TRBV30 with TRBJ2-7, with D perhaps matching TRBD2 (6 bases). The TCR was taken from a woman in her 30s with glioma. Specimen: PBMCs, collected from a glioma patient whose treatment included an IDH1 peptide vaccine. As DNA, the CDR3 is TGTGCCTGGACCCACCCGCGAGTGCGGGGCCCTTGGGAGCAGTACTTC. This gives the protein CAWTHPRVRGPWEQYF.